The 14 T cell receptor beta chains in this list originate from one sample, sequenced in a study of beta chain features in type 1 diabetes. Study-wide results and limits: People with Type 1 diabetes carried modestly yet significantly shorter TCRB CDR3s in all four CD4+ subsets.

Sequencing targeted expressed TCRB transcripts, as all isolated RNA had been reverse transcribed. TCRdb keeps only in-frame clones here, not all; method: immunoSEQ multiplex PCR. Of around 650,000 clones in the sample, roughly 12% were seen once. For these TCRs, the target antigens are not known. Sequencing used naive CD4+ T cells from blood. These receptors came from a man aged 25-45 years with type 1 diabetes.

This clone was observed a handful of times. CDR3 in DNA: TGTGCCAGCAGCCAAGATCTCGGAGAGCACTATGGCTACACCTTC. It is translated as CASSQDLGEHYGYTF. The chain employs TRBV4-2 and TRBJ1-2; D is undetermined. V was trimmed by 0 bases and J by 3 bases, leaving 11 bases between them. The germline gives CDR1 LGHNA, CDR2 YNFKEQ. This CDR3 is built from 15 residues.

A few counts support this clone. V and J are TRBV6-5 and TRBJ2-4; 7 bases fit TRBD1. CDR1 and CDR2 (germline): MNHEY, SVGAGI. The CDR3 length is 14 residues. With 0 bases clipped from V and 9 bases from J, the junction kept 5 bases outside the gene matches. For the CDR3, the DNA is TGTGCCAGCAGTTACTCGAGAGCAGGGGGCATTCAGTACTTC. Protein sequence: CASSYSRAGGIQYF.

The chain carries TRBV4-3 and TRBJ1-2, with D tentatively TRBD1 (5 bases). Germline V gene data show CDR1 as LGHNA and CDR2 as YSLEER. This CDR3 region has 13 residues. The V and J ends lost 3 bases and 3 bases respectively, with 8 bases between them. CDR3 amino acids: CASSQRGDYGYTF. The CDR3 coding sequence is TGCGCCAGCAGCCAGAGGGGAGACTATGGCTACACCTTC.

This clone was counted only a few times. The chain is built from TRBV4-2 and TRBJ1-5; D not resolved. CDR1 and CDR2 from the germline V gene are LGHNA and YNFKEQ. The CDR3 extends over 14 amino acids. The V end was cut by 0 bases, the J end by 6 bases, with 9 bases between. CDR3 coding DNA: TGTGCCAGCAGCCAAGACCGGGCACCTCAGCCCCAGCATTTT. Amino acid sequence: CASSQDRAPQPQHF.

V gene TRBV9 combines with J gene TRBJ1-2, with 9 nucleotides matching TRBD1. V trimming: 4 bases; J trimming: 2 bases; junction bases outside the gene matches: 6. Germline CDR1 SGDLS, CDR2 YYNGEE. This CDR3 has 15 residues. The CDR3 DNA follows: TGTGCCAGCAGCCTACGGACAGGGGAAAACTATGGCTACACCTTC. Protein sequence: CASSLRTGENYGYTF.

This clone was seen only a few times. The chain uses TRBV6-1 and TRBJ1-4; no clear D. Trimming removed 8 bases at V and 14 bases at J, with 6 bases between. Germline V gene sequence: CDR1 MNHNS, CDR2 SASEGT. The CDR3 covers 8 residues. The DNA of the CDR3 is TGTGCCAGCGGTCAGCTGTTTTTT. Translating it yields CASGQLFF.

This rearrangement joins TRBV29-1 to TRBJ2-3; D may be TRBD1 or TRBD2 (5 bases each). The V gene lost 3 bases and the J gene lost 0 bases, with 19 bases spanning the gap. CDR3 length: 17 amino acids. From germline, CDR1 is SQVTM and CDR2 ANQGSEA. For the CDR3, the DNA is TGCAGCGTTGACCTCCCCGGGACGGAAAAGAGCACAGATACGCAGTATTTT. It codes for CSVDLPGTEKSTDTQYF.

The chain combines TRBV7-2 with TRBJ1-1, with a weak D call TRBD1 (5 bases). V lost 2 bases to trimming and J lost 0 bases, with 10 bases between them. This CDR3 contains 15 residues. The germline V gene has CDR1 SGHTA and CDR2 FQGNSA. In nucleotides, the CDR3 is TGTGCCAGCAGCTTAACGAGACAGCTGAACACTGAAGCTTTCTTT. It translates to CASSLTRQLNTEAFF. The whole variable domain, remainder taken from reference TRBV7-2 and TRBJ1-1, is GAGVSQSPSNKVTEKGKDVELRCDPISGHTALYWYRQSLGQGLEFLIYFQGNSAPDKSGLPSDRFSAERTGGSVSTLTIQRTQQEDSAVYLCASSLTRQLNTEAFFGQGTRLTVV.

The chain uses TRBV4-2 and TRBJ1-5; 8 positions agree with TRBD1. The CDR3 spans 16 residues. CDR1 is LGHNA and CDR2 is YNFKEQ in the germline V gene. V shed 5 bases and J 2 bases; nucleotides not matched to a gene: 8. CDR3 in amino acids: CASSGRLDRGNQPQHF. CDR3 DNA: TGTGCCAGCAGCGGCCGTCTGGACAGGGGCAATCAGCCCCAGCATTTT.

The rearrangement joins TRBV25-1 to TRBJ1-5; D perhaps matches TRBD1 (6 bases). Germline loops: CDR1 MGHDK, CDR2 SYGVNS. V was trimmed by 4 bases and J by 6 bases, leaving 16 bases between them. This CDR3 is 15 amino acids long. The CDR3 sequence is CASSGSGELGQPQHF. The CDR3 DNA sequence: TGTGCCAGCAGTGGCTCAGGGGAACTAGGTCAGCCCCAGCATTTT.

The V and J genes are TRBV9 and TRBJ1-2; 7 bases match TRBD1. This CDR3 region has 14 residues. After removal of 0 bases from V and 4 bases from J, the junction contained 3 bases not matched to a gene. Germline V gives CDR1 SGDLS, CDR2 YYNGEE. The CDR3 region has the DNA TGTGCCAGCAGCGTAGGACAGGGCACCTATGGCTACACCTTC. Translation gives CASSVGQGTYGYTF.

This clone was observed a few times. J is TRBJ2-5 and V is TRBV2; D possibly corresponds to TRBD1 (6 bases). The CDR3 length is 13 residues. V shed 5 bases and J shed 5 bases, with 12 bases lying between them. Germline-derived CDR1 and CDR2 are SNHLY and FYNNEI. CDR3 protein: CASSTERGETQYF. The CDR3 region has the DNA TGTGCCAGCAGTACTGAGAGGGGGGAGACCCAGTACTTC. Full variable domain (outside the CDR3, taken from reference TRBV2 and TRBJ2-5): EPEVTQTPSHQVTQMGQEVILRCVPISNHLYFYWYRQILGQKVEFLVSFYNNEISEKSEIFDDQFSVERPDGSNFTLKIRSTKLEDSAMYFCASSTERGETQYFGPGTRLLVL.

V and J are TRBV28 and TRBJ1-6; TRBD1 agrees at 10 bases. This CDR3 has 17 residues. The V gene end was trimmed by 2 bases and the J gene end by 7 bases; junction bases not matched to a gene: 8. Germline V gene sequence: CDR1 MDHEN, CDR2 SYDVKM. This CDR3 is CASSLPHAGQGNSPLHF. CDR3 DNA sequence: TGTGCCAGCAGTTTACCACATGCGGGACAGGGGAATTCACCCCTCCACTTT.

There are a few counts of this clone. This sequence joins TRBV7-9 and TRBJ2-3; 10 bases fit TRBD2. With 3 bases clipped from V and 3 bases from J, the junction kept 12 bases outside the gene matches. The CDR3 is made up of 18 amino acids. Germline loops: CDR1 SEHNR, CDR2 FQNEAQ (reference sequence). CDR3 coding DNA: TGTGCCAGCAGCTTTATTTGGGCTAGCGGGGGCCAAACAGATACGCAGTATTTT. It codes for CASSFIWASGGQTDTQYF.